This T cell receptor beta chain was found in a study of vaccination and CD4 T cells after COVID-19. Study-level background: Nasal swab PCR detected SARS-CoV-2 in convalescent patients, who comprised several mild cases and one severe case. Overlapping SARS-CoV-2, HCoV-NL63, HCoV-OC43 and HCoV-229E spike peptides were used to stimulate cells.

Sequenced with the Oncomine TCR Beta short-read assay was DNA taken from cultured CD4+ T cells. TCRdb ran MiXCR on the PCR reads and lists one entry per CDR3 protein. The sample consists of fewer than 20,000 distinct CDR3 sequences, around 50% of them appearing once. This clonotype has a single count. As yet, its antigen is unknown. Treatment: roughly ten-day PBMC culture with coronavirus spike peptide pools or control peptides (ViraFEST assay). T cells were expanded with peptide pools, and expanded clonotypes were identified by TCR sequencing. Trimming removed 5 bases from V and 2 bases from J; junction bases left unmatched: 17. Germline CDR1 and CDR2: MNHEY and SVGEGT. This CDR3 spans 19 amino acids.

The V gene is TRBV6-2 or TRBV6-3, the J gene TRBJ1-2; 10 nucleotides agree with TRBD1. The sequence came from a human donor who had recovered from COVID-19. The sample comprised CD4+ T cells from blood, cultured in vitro. The CDR3 nucleotides are TGTGCCAGCAGTCAACGTACCGGGACAGGGGTCCCCTCGAACTATGGCTACACCTTC. Residues: CASSQRTGTGVPSNYGYTF.